This section outlines one T cell receptor (beta chain) sequence together with its context. The data are from a study of blood T cell repertoires in COVID-19. Patients from Seattle were sampled longitudinally, starting during active infection. Per the original data handling: It was from reference gene primer amplification that nucleated cell counts were estimated. TCRdb keeps only in-frame clones here, not all; method: immunoSEQ multiplex PCR. V, J and clone size were drawn from that table, and D and trimming were deduced from the DNA. The sample records about 16,000 clones, around 90% being singletons. J was trimmed by 0 bases and V by 4 bases; bases with no gene match: 6. Germline V gene data show CDR1 as MNHEY and CDR2 as SVGAGI. This CDR3 contains 15 residues.

The sample consisted of peripheral blood. The clonotype was recovered from a woman older than 75 with COVID-19, enrolled during active disease. This chain uses TRBV6-5 with TRBJ2-7; 7 bases match TRBD1. The CDR3 is CASSSPGQSSYEQYF. The CDR3 DNA reads as TGTGCCAGCAGTTCGCCGGGACAGTCCTCCTACGAGCAGTACTTC.